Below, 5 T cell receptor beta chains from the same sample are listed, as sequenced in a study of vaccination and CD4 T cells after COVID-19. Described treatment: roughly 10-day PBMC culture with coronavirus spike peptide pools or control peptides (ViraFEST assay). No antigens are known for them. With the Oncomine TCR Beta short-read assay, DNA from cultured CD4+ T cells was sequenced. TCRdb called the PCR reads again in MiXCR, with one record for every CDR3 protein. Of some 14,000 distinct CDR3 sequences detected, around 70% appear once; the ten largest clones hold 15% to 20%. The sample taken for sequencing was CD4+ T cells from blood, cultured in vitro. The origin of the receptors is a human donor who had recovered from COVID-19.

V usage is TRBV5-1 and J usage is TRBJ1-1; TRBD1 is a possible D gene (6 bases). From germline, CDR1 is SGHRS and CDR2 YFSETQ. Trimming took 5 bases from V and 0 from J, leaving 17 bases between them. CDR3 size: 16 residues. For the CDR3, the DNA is TGCGCCAGCAGGCCCGGGGGCGGTACCATGAACACTGAAGCTTTCTTT. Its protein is CASRPGGGTMNTEAFF. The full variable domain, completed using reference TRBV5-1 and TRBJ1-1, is KAGVTQTPRYLIKTRGQQVTLSCSPISGHRSVSWYQQTPGQGLQFLFEYFSETQRNKGNFPGRFSGRQFSNSRSEMNVSTLELGDSALYLCASRPGGGTMNTEAFFGQGTRLTVV.

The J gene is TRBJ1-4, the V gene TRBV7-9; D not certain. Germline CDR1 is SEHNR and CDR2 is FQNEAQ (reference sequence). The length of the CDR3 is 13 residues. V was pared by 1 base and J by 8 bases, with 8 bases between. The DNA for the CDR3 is TGTGCCAGCAGCTTAGGTGTTCGGGAAAAACTGTTTTTT. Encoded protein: CASSLGVREKLFF.

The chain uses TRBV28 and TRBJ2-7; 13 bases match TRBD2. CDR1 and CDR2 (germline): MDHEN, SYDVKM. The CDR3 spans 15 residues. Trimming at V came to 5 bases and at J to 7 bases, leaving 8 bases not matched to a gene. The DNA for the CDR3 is TGTGCCAGCAGTGAGCGGACTAGCGGGAGTGGTGAGCAGTACTTC. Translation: CASSERTSGSGEQYF.

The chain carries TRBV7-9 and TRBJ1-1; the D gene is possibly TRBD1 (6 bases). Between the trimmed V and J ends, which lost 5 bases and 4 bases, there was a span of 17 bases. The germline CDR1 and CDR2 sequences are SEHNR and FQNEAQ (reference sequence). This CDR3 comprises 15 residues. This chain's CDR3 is CASSPSRTAITEAFF. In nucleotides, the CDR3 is TGTGCCAGCAGCCCTAGTAGGACAGCTATCACTGAAGCTTTCTTT.

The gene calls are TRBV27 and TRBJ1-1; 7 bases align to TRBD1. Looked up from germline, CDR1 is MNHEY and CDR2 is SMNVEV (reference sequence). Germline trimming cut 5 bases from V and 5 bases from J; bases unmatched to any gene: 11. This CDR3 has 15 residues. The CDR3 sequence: CASSITSGQFTEAFF. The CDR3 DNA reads TGTGCCAGCAGTATAACCTCGGGACAGTTTACTGAAGCTTTCTTT.